The sequence of this TCR beta chain was determined in a study of identical twins. Study-wide results and caveats: The models gave estimates that fell short of the out-of-frame TCR alpha sharing seen in monozygotic twins.

Healthy Caucasians were all of the donors. As concerns this clonotype: Its antigen is unidentified.

CDR1 is MNHEY and CDR2 is SVGEGT in the germline V gene. V lost 2 bases and J 5 bases, leaving 9 bases between the germline ends. The CDR3 spans 13 residues. TCRdb reanalysed the 5' RACE reads using MiXCR and keeps one entry per CDR3 protein. The sample carries fewer than 250,000 distinct CDR3 sequences, 7.5% recorded once. These data were also reused for a study on yellow fever vaccine responses in identical twins.

Specimen: CD8+ T cells sorted from blood. The V gene is TRBV6-2 or TRBV6-3, the J gene TRBJ1-2; D is unclear. The receptor's source is a woman aged 18 to 35 in good health. CDR3 in DNA: TGTGCCAGCAGTTACATCGGAGGATATGGCTACACCTTC. Encoded protein: CASSYIGGYGYTF.